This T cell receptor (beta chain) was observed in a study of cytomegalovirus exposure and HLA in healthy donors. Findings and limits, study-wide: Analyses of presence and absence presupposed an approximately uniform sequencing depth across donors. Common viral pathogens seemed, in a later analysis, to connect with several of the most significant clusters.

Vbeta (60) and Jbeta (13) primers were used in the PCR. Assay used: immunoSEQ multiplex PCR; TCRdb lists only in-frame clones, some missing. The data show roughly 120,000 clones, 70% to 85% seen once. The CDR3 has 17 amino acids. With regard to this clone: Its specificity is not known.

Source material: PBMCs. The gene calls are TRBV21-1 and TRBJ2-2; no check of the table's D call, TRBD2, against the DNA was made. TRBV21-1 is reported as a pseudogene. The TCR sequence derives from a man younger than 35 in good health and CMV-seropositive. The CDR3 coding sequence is TGTGCCAGCACCAAAGAGTGGAGGAAAGCGAACACCGGGGAGCTGTTTTTT. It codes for CASTKEWRKANTGELFF.